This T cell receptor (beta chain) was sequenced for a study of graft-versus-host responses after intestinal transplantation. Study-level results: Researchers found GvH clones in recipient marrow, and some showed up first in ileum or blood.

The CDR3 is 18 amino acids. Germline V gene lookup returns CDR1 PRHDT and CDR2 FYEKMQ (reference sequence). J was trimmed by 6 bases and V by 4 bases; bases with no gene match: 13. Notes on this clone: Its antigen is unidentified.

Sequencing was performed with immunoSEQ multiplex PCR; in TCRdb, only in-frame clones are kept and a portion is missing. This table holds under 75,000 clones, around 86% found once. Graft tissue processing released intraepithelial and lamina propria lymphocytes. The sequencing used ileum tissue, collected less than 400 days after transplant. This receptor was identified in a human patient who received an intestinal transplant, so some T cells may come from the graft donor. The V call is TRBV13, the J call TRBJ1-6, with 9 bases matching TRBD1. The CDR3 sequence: CASSWGRTGGPSNSPLHF. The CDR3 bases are TGTGCCAGCAGCTGGGGGAGAACAGGGGGCCCTTCTAATTCACCCCTCCACTTT.